This TCR beta chain emerged from a study of human T cells and chemical hapten exposure. About the study: An approximately 2 cm by approximately 2 cm inner upper arm patch received 2% DPC for sensitization. Study conclusions and caveats: Expanded TCRs showed more large CDR3 clusters than pre-sensitization or healthy control sets. TCRs above 1 in 1000 frequency stayed constant with DPC sensitization.

Germline CDR1 and CDR2: SQVTM and ANQGSEA. The CDR3 consists of 16 residues. V gave up 4 bases and J gave up 2 bases; unmatched junction bases: 12. As to time point: pre-sensitization, week 0. As for treatment: therapeutic diphenylcyclopropenone sensitization with weekly scalp DPC. This clonotype was counted between two and nine times. The antigen remains unidentified. TCRdb called the RACE reads again in MiXCR, with one record for every CDR3 protein. This table has about 89,000 distinct CDR3 sequences, 10% to 13% appearing once. The chain recombines TRBV29-1 with TRBJ2-7; TRBD1 matches 9 bases. This specimen consisted of whole blood, obtained in connection with sensitization to the hapten diphenylcyclopropenone (DPC). The receptor's source is a woman aged 55 to 70 with alopecia areata. Some clones in this sample may be carry-over from other donors' samples. For the CDR3, the DNA is TGCAGCGTTGGCCCCCCCCCCGGGACAGGGCCCTACGAGCAGTACTTC. Amino acid sequence: CSVGPPPGTGPYEQYF.